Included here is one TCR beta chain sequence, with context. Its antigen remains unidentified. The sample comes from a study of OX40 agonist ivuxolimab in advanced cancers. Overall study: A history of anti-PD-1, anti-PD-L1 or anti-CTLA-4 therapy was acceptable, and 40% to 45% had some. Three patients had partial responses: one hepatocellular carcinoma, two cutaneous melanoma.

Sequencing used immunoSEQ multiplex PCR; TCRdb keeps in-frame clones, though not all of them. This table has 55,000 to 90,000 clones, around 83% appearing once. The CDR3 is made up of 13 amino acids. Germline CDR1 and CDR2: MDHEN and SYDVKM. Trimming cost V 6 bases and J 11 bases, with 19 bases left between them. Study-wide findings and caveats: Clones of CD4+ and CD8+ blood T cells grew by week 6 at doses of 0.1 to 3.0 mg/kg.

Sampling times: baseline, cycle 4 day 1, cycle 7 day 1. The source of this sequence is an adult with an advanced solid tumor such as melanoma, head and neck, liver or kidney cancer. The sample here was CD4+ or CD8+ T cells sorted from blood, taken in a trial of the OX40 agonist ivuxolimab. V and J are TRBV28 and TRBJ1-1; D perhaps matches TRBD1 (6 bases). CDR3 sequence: CASRRGTTLKAFF. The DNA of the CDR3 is TGTGCCAGCAGGAGGGGGACTACACTGAAGGCTTTCTTT.